These T cell receptor beta chains were read from a single sample in a study of early stage breast cancer tumors. The protocol was immunoSEQ multiplex PCR, while the TCRdb copy is restricted to in-frame clones and leaves out a portion. The sample includes 51,000 or so clones, around 83% of them seen just once. The sample comprised blood. The origin of the receptors is a person between 50 and 60 years old with breast cancer. The CDR3 runs from the conserved cysteine through the conserved F or W. The order of the fields is clone size, V gene, J gene, D gene, CDR3 protein, CDR3 DNA. D genes are given only for firm matches. A row's size may be missing; if present it is once, few, many or a size class.

NA	TRBV6-1	TRBJ1-2	NA	CASKPPGHDGYTF	TGTGCCAGCAAGCCCCCGGGACACGATGGCTACACCTTC
NA	TRBV28	TRBJ1-2	NA	CASSLHGYTF	TGTGCCAGCAGTTTACACGGCTACACCTTC
NA	TRBV5-1	TRBJ1-1	NA	CASSFDGSGDTEAFF	TGCGCCAGCAGCTTCGATGGAAGTGGGGACACTGAAGCTTTCTTT
NA	TRBV30	TRBJ2-7	TRBD1	CAHSGTGYEQYF	TGTGCTCACTCCGGGACAGGCTACGAGCAGTACTTC
NA	TRBV18	TRBJ1-5	TRBD1	CASSPEAGGRQPQHF	TGTGCCAGCTCACCGGAGGCAGGGGGCCGGCAGCCCCAGCATTTT
NA	TRBV11-2	TRBJ2-2	NA	CASSSETNTGELFF	TGTGCCAGCAGCTCAGAGACTAACACCGGGGAGCTGTTTTTT
NA	TRBV2	TRBJ2-7	NA	CASKGTMLAYEQYF	TGTGCCAGCAAGGGTACCATGTTGGCCTACGAGCAGTACTTC
NA	TRBV29-1	TRBJ2-2	NA	CSVRKLGGELFF	TGCAGCGTTAGAAAACTCGGCGGGGAGCTGTTTTTT
once	TRBV4-3	TRBJ1-5	NA	CASSQDGGSNQPQHF	TGCGCCAGCAGCCAAGATGGAGGGAGCAATCAGCCCCAGCATTTT
NA	TRBV19	TRBJ1-5	TRBD1	CASSITGGNQPQHF	TGTGCCAGTAGCATCACAGGGGGCAATCAGCCCCAGCATTTT
NA	TRBV27	TRBJ2-7	TRBD2	CASSLYRAGIGEQYF	TGTGCCAGCAGTTTATATCGAGCGGGGATCGGCGAGCAGTACTTC
NA	TRBV10-1	TRBJ2-5	NA	CASIEKGVETQYF	TGCGCCAGCATAGAGAAAGGGGTAGAGACCCAGTACTTC
NA	TRBV4-2	TRBJ2-5	NA	CASSQVRTETQYF	TGTGCCAGCAGCCAAGTGAGGACTGAGACCCAGTACTTC
NA	TRBV6-5	TRBJ2-7	NA	CASSWGSHYEQYF	TGTGCCAGCAGCTGGGGGTCCCATTACGAGCAGTACTTC
NA	TRBV19	TRBJ2-7	TRBD1	CASSPGNRGIYEEQYF	TGTGCCAGTAGTCCGGGGAACAGGGGGATCTACGAGGAGCAGTACTTC
NA	TRBV7-9	TRBJ1-2	NA	CASSQVNYGYTF	TGTGCCAGCAGCCAAGTTAACTATGGCTACACCTTC
NA	TRBV4-3	TRBJ1-5	NA	CASRPNFAAGQPQHF	TGCGCCAGCAGGCCGAATTTTGCCGCTGGGCAGCCCCAGCATTTT
NA	TRBV2	TRBJ2-6	TRBD1	CASSGGQGAGVLTF	TGTGCCAGCAGTGGGGGACAGGGGGCTGGCGTCCTGACTTTC
few	TRBV9	TRBJ1-1	NA	CASSVGGQNTEAFF	TGTGCCAGCAGCGTCGGCGGGCAGAACACTGAAGCTTTCTTT
NA	TRBV7-2	TRBJ2-7	TRBD1	CASSLGTGHYEQYF	TGTGCCAGCAGCCTCGGGACAGGGCATTACGAGCAGTACTTC
once	TRBV6-1	TRBJ1-1	NA	CASSDFRGTEAFF	TGTGCCAGCAGTGACTTTAGGGGAACTGAAGCTTTCTTT
NA	TRBV5-1	TRBJ2-3	NA	CASSTLDSPYTDTQYF	TGCGCCAGCAGCACCCTGGACAGCCCTTACACAGATACGCAGTATTTT
NA	TRBV18	TRBJ1-2	TRBD1	CASSPGQGAFYGYTF	TGTGCCAGCTCCCCGGGACAGGGAGCTTTCTATGGCTACACCTTC
NA	TRBV18	TRBJ2-5	NA	CASSPQGGETQYF	TGTGCCAGCTCACCACAGGGCGGAGAGACCCAGTACTTC
NA	TRBV18	TRBJ2-2	NA	CASSPTAGSGELFF	TGTGCCAGCTCACCAACCGCGGGCTCCGGGGAGCTGTTTTTT
NA	TRBV5-1	TRBJ2-1	TRBD2	CASSLTTSGVWNEQFF	TGCGCCAGCAGCCTAACAACTAGCGGGGTCTGGAATGAGCAGTTCTTC
NA	TRBV4-1	TRBJ2-4	NA	CASSQALRGGRAKNIQYF	TGCGCCAGCAGCCAAGCCTTAAGGGGGGGGAGAGCCAAAAACATTCAGTACTTC
NA	TRBV6-1	TRBJ1-2	NA	CASSDRANYGYTF	TGTGCCAGCAGTGATAGAGCTAACTATGGCTACACCTTC